This is a list of T cell receptor beta chains from one sample in a study of T-cell memory formation after mild COVID-19. TCRdb redid the calling of the 5' RACE reads with MiXCR, one entry per CDR3 protein. The data show some 280,000 distinct CDR3 sequences, under 20% seen once. The sequenced sample consisted of PBMCs or a T cell subset sorted from them (not recorded which). The receptor set was obtained from a man younger than 35 who had mild COVID-19 (a few samples of this study predate the infection). Cell type and time point are not known. The CDR3 runs from the conserved cysteine through the conserved F or W. A D gene is named only where the DNA matches it firmly. The size entry is marked missing in some rows and otherwise reads once, few, many or a size class.

>TRBV7-6|TRBJ2-3|20|few|-
TGTGCCAGCAGCCAGGACAGCGAATTTCCCGAGATTTCTAGCACAGATACGCAGTATTTT
CASSQDSEFPEISSTDTQYF
>TRBV6-5|TRBJ2-7|13|-|-
TGTGCCAGCAGTTACGGAGGGGTGGGTGAGCAGTACTTC
CASSYGGVGEQYF
>TRBV27|TRBJ1-2|13|few|TRBD1
TGTGCCACCTGGACAGGGGGTACCTATGGCTACACCTTC
CATWTGGTYGYTF
>TRBV6-2/TRBV6-3|TRBJ2-3|14|-|-
TGTGCCAGCAACGGGGGCGGAGGCACAGATACGCAGTATTTT
CASNGGGGTDTQYF
>TRBV4-1|TRBJ1-4|15|-|-
TGCGCCAGCAGCCCGGAGACGGAGGTTAATGAAAAACTGTTTTTT
CASSPETEVNEKLFF
>TRBV28|TRBJ1-6|14|few|TRBD1
TGTGCCAGCAGCCCCGGACAGGCCCGAGGGCCCCTCCACTTT
CASSPGQARGPLHF
>TRBV6-6|TRBJ1-2|13|few|TRBD1
TGTGCCAGCAGTCCGACAGGGGTTGGGGGCTACACCTTC
CASSPTGVGGYTF
>TRBV6-5|TRBJ1-1|12|-|-
TGTGCCAGCGGCGCGCTGCTGGGGGAAGCTTTCTTT
CASGALLGEAFF
>TRBV4-2|TRBJ1-1|18|-|TRBD1
TGTGCCAGCAGCCAAGGCCAGGACAGGAGACAGATGAACACTGAAGCTTTCTTT
CASSQGQDRRQMNTEAFF
>TRBV6-1|TRBJ1-2|15|-|-
TGTGCCAGCAGTCCAGGCCCGGGACGGATCTATGGCTACACCTTC
CASSPGPGRIYGYTF
>TRBV3-1|TRBJ2-5|13|-|-
TGTGCCAGCAGCCAAAGAGCGCAAGAGACCCAGTACTTC
CASSQRAQETQYF